One and the same sample provided the 15 T cell receptor beta chains below, sequenced in a study of T cell responses to AZD1222 COVID-19 vaccine. Clones were sequenced by immunoSEQ multiplex PCR, and TCRdb holds only the in-frame ones, with some missing. The profile shows about 120,000 clones, around 90% of them singletons. Sample: peripheral blood, taken on day 0 of AZD1222 vaccination. The source of these receptors is an adult in good health.

The chain joins TRBV7-2 to TRBJ2-3, with D unresolved. This CDR3 region has 15 residues. Germline lookup yields CDR1 SGHTA and CDR2 FQGNSA. Trimming stripped 3 bases from V and 0 bases from J, with 10 bases between. CDR3: CASSLQVSSTDTQYF. For the CDR3, the DNA is TGTGCCAGCAGCTTGCAGGTGTCCAGCACAGATACGCAGTATTTT.

The chain employs TRBV7-9 and TRBJ2-1, with 9 bases fitting TRBD2. CDR1 is SEHNR, CDR2 FQNEAQ, per germline (reference sequence). V was pared by 4 bases and J by 10 bases, with 8 bases of the junction left unmatched. This CDR3 has 14 amino acids. The CDR3 nucleotides are TGTGCCAGCAGCTCCGGTGGCGGGAGGGCGGAGCAGTTCTTC. This gives the protein CASSSGGGRAEQFF.

This clone was counted a single time. This chain connects TRBV20-1 to TRBJ1-5; tentative D call: TRBD1 (6 bases). The CDR3 consists of 17 residues. Germline CDR1 reads DFQATT; CDR2 reads SNEGSKA (reference sequence). The germline V and J ends were trimmed by 3 bases and 11 bases, with 29 bases remaining between them. The CDR3 spells CSASLFGSAGGIGAQHF. The CDR3, as DNA: TGCAGTGCTAGTCTCTTTGGGTCCGCTGGGGGCATCGGGGCCCAGCATTTT.

This chain uses TRBV7-9 with TRBJ2-5, with D tentatively TRBD2 (5 bases). Germline assignment: CDR1 SEHNR and CDR2 FQNEAQ (reference sequence). CDR3 length: 16 residues. V shed 5 bases and J shed 1 base, with 17 bases lying between them. CDR3 nucleotide sequence: TGTGCCAGCAGCCAGGTCGGGGTGGGTCCCCAAGAGACCCAGTACTTC. Amino acid sequence: CASSQVGVGPQETQYF.

The V and J genes are TRBV7-2 and TRBJ2-7; 8 bases fit TRBD2. Germline V gene sequence: CDR1 SGHTA, CDR2 FQGNSA. With 1 base clipped from V and 2 bases from J, the junction kept 7 bases outside the gene matches. The CDR3 totals 16 residues. Here the CDR3 DNA reads TGTGCCAGCAGCTTAGGAACCGGGAGGGTCCCCTACGAGCAGTACTTC. It specifies CASSLGTGRVPYEQYF.

The V and J genes are TRBV29-1 and TRBJ1-2; 7 nucleotides align to TRBD1. CDR1 and CDR2 (germline): SQVTM, ANQGSEA. The CDR3 totals 12 residues. The V segment lost 6 bases and the J segment 4 bases; nucleotides outside the gene matches: 5. DNA of the CDR3: TGCAGCGTGGGGGGACAGTTCTATGGCTACACCTTC. The encoded protein is CSVGGQFYGYTF.

The chain has TRBV5-1 and TRBJ1-2, with 11 bases lining up with TRBD1. CDR3 length: 17 amino acids. The junction had 11 bases not matched to a gene; V was cut back by 0 bases and J by 7 bases. The germline gives CDR1 SGHRS, CDR2 YFSETQ. CDR3 loop: CASSLGAPGQGGLGYTF. For the CDR3, the DNA is TGCGCCAGCAGCTTGGGTGCCCCGGGACAGGGGGGACTTGGCTACACCTTC.

The rearrangement uses TRBV5-4 and TRBJ2-7; the match to TRBD2 covers 8 bases. This CDR3 has 15 amino acids. From germline, CDR1 is SGHNT and CDR2 YYREEE (reference sequence). V gave up 2 bases and J gave up 4 bases; unmatched junction bases: 8. DNA of the CDR3: TGTGCCAGCAGCTTAAAACTAGCGGAGGATTACGAGCAGTACTTC. Translating gives CASSLKLAEDYEQYF.

This chain uses TRBV5-1 with TRBJ1-2; 7 bases map to TRBD1. The CDR3 consists of 13 residues. Germline trimming cut 5 bases from V and 6 bases from J; bases unmatched to any gene: 7. Germline CDR1 is SGHRS and CDR2 is YFSETQ. The CDR3 region is CASSSDRLNGYTF. The CDR3 DNA sequence: TGCGCCAGCAGTTCGGACAGGTTAAATGGCTACACCTTC.

This clone has more than one count but fewer than ten. The rearrangement joins TRBV6-6 to TRBJ1-4; the match to TRBD1 covers 7 bases. Germline-derived CDR1 and CDR2 are MNHNY and SVGAGI (reference sequence). The CDR3 covers 17 residues. J lost 0 bases, V lost 6 bases, and 10 bases had no gene match. The CDR3 is CASRRQGMRATNEKLFF. CDR3 in DNA: TGTGCCAGCAGGCGACAGGGTATGCGGGCAACTAATGAAAAACTGTTTTTT.

This clone was seen only a few times. The CDR3 loop reads CASSDGDATYGYTF. CDR3 coding DNA: TGTGCCAGCAGCGACGGGGATGCCACCTATGGCTACACCTTC. This chain joins TRBV7-8 and TRBJ1-2, with D unresolved. Germline V gene data show CDR1 as SGHVS and CDR2 as FQNEAQ. With 5 bases removed from V and 4 bases from J, the gap between germline ends came to 14 bases. This CDR3 has 14 residues. Full variable domain (missing parts from reference TRBV7-8 and TRBJ1-2): GAGVSQSPRYKVAKRGQDVALRCDPISGHVSLFWYQQALGQGPEFLTYFQNEAQLDKSGLPSDRFFAERPEGSVSTLKIQRTQQEDSAVYLCASSDGDATYGYTFGSGTRLTVV.

This rearrangement joins TRBV14 to TRBJ2-7; weak D call: TRBD1 (5 bases). Trimming removed 0 bases at V and 3 bases at J, with 6 bases between. This CDR3 has 13 residues. CDR1 and CDR2 from the germline V gene are SGHDN and FVKESK. The CDR3 loop reads CASSQEGRYEQYF. CDR3 bases: TGTGCCAGCAGCCAAGAGGGGCGCTACGAGCAGTACTTC.

The chain combines TRBV19 with TRBJ2-3, with D perhaps TRBD2 (6 bases). Trimming removed 3 bases from V and 7 bases from J, with 11 bases in between. CDR3 size: 13 residues. The germline gives CDR1 LNHDA, CDR2 SQIVND (reference sequence). The CDR3 DNA is TGTGCCAGTAGTATTTCCCGGGAGAATACGCAGTATTTT. Amino acids: CASSISRENTQYF.

The rearrangement joins TRBV4-1 to TRBJ1-4; a weak D match, TRBD1 (6 bases). The CDR3 is 16 amino acids. Germline-derived CDR1 and CDR2 are MGHRA and YSYEKL. V lost 4 bases, J lost 7 bases, and 19 bases lay in between. The CDR3 DNA reads TGCGCCAGCAGCCCCAGAGGGGGTACAGCCGCTGAAAAACTGTTTTTT. Translation gives CASSPRGGTAAEKLFF.

This chain connects TRBV14 to TRBJ2-7, with TRBD2 as a possible D gene (6 bases). CDR1 SGHDN and CDR2 FVKESK come from the germline V gene. The CDR3 contains 15 residues. Deletions cut 1 base from V and 0 bases from J, with 10 bases between. CDR3 bases: TGTGCCAGCAGCCAAGGGACTACTTACTCCTACGAGCAGTACTTC. Translated, it gives CASSQGTTYSYEQYF.